This T cell receptor (beta chain) was obtained from a study of T cell responses to AZD1222 COVID-19 vaccine. The study's findings and limits: Researchers took repertoire samples only after the peak T cell response had come. Donors were mostly white British, more females; clonal diversity possibly underestimated. Just a handful of AZD1222 recipients were seropositive at baseline.

CDR3 size: 15 residues. Germline V gene sequence: CDR1 LGHNA, CDR2 YSLEER. Details on this clone: Its antigen is as yet unknown. A junction boundary mismatches the germline segment, possibly from a read error.

The table came from immunoSEQ multiplex PCR; TCRdb's copy has only in-frame clones and leaves some out. Of roughly 120,000 clones detected, 75% to 90% appear once; the ten largest clones hold around 2.5%. The TCR comes from an adult who received the AZD1222 COVID-19 vaccine. V gene TRBV4-3 combines with J gene TRBJ1-5; D is unresolved. The sample consisted of peripheral blood, taken 28 days after the second AZD1222 dose. The CDR3 DNA reads as TGCGCCAGCAGTCAAGCATGGGGTGGCAATCAGCCCCAGCATTTT. It translates to CASSQAWGGNQPQHF.